The 22 T cell receptor beta chains below all came from one sample that was sequenced in a study of CD8 T cells in Susac syndrome. With random hexamers, reverse transcription was performed on 0.5 to 1 ug of RNA. Each CDR3 protein gets one entry after TCRdb re-called the immunoSEQ multiplex PCR reads with MiXCR. The repertoire consists of roughly 60,000 distinct CDR3 sequences, with roughly nine tenths occurring once and the leading ten covering nearly 0.2%. The material sequenced was CD8+ T cells from PBMCs. These receptors all come from a human donor in good health.

The chain combines TRBV12-3 or TRBV12-4 with TRBJ1-2; maybe TRBD1 (6 bases). Deletions cut 5 bases from V and 6 bases from J, with 22 bases between. This CDR3 spans 16 amino acids. CDR3 in DNA: TGTGCCAGCAGTCCGGACAGCGAAGGGGTTTTAGATGGCTACACCTTC. Encoded protein: CASSPDSEGVLDGYTF.

The chain employs TRBV5-6 and TRBJ2-7, with 10 bases that match TRBD2. The germline gives CDR1 SGHDT, CDR2 YYEEEE. The CDR3 runs 14 residues. V shed 6 bases and J 5 bases; nucleotides not matched to a gene: 8. CDR3 loop: CASTVAGGVDEQYF. The CDR3 nucleotides are TGTGCCAGCACCGTAGCGGGGGGAGTCGACGAGCAGTACTTC.

The V and J genes are TRBV4-1 and TRBJ2-3, with 10 bases fitting TRBD2. Trimming at V came to 4 bases and at J to 3 bases, leaving 10 bases not matched to a gene. CDR1 and CDR2 from the germline V gene are MGHRA and YSYEKL. This CDR3 is 17 amino acids long. The CDR3 DNA is TGCGCCAGCAGCCCTAGCGGGGGCCGGGGAATAACAGATACGCAGTATTTT. It specifies CASSPSGGRGITDTQYF.

This sequence joins TRBV7-9 and TRBJ1-2; TRBD1 matches 7 bases. V gave up 5 bases and J gave up 8 bases; unmatched junction bases: 17. This CDR3 region has 16 residues. Germline V gives CDR1 SEHNR, CDR2 FQNEAQ (reference sequence). The chain's CDR3 is CASSATSGQVPGGYTF. CDR3 coding DNA: TGTGCCAGCAGCGCCACCTCCGGACAGGTACCGGGCGGCTACACCTTC.

The J gene is TRBJ2-1, the V gene TRBV5-6, with 7 nucleotides matching TRBD1. The V gene end was trimmed by 0 bases and the J gene end by 12 bases; junction bases not matched to a gene: 6. The CDR3 runs to 13 residues. Germline assignment: CDR1 SGHDT and CDR2 YYEEEE. CDR3 DNA: TGTGCCAGCAGCTTGGCCCCAGGGGGTCGGCAGTTCTTC. This gives the protein CASSLAPGGRQFF.

The chain carries TRBV7-9 and TRBJ1-2; TRBD1 aligns across 8 bases. CDR1 is SEHNR, CDR2 FQNEAQ, per germline (reference sequence). J lost 7 bases, V lost 3 bases, and 4 bases had no gene match. The CDR3 has 13 amino acids. Written as DNA, the CDR3 is TGTGCCAGCAGCTTGCAGGGGGCGCTTGGCTACACCTTC. Amino acids: CASSLQGALGYTF.

The chain carries TRBV6-2 or TRBV6-3 and TRBJ1-2; D gene ambiguous. With 0 bases removed from V and 0 bases from J, the gap between germline ends came to 8 bases. The CDR3 totals 15 residues. Germline lookup yields CDR1 MNHEY and CDR2 SVGEGT. The CDR3 bases are TGTGCCAGCAGTTACTCACCAGGAACTAACTATGGCTACACCTTC. The encoded protein is CASSYSPGTNYGYTF.

V gene TRBV7-9 combines with J gene TRBJ2-1; D perhaps matches TRBD1 (6 bases). The ends were cut back, 6 bases at V and 1 base at J, with 13 bases in the middle. The CDR3 runs to 15 residues. Germline assignment: CDR1 SEHNR and CDR2 FQNEAQ (reference sequence). The CDR3 is CASRDTGKSYNEQFF. In DNA, the CDR3 is TGTGCCAGCAGGGACACAGGGAAGTCCTACAATGAGCAGTTCTTC.

The V call is TRBV29-1, the J call TRBJ1-2, with D perhaps TRBD1 (6 bases). Germline V gene sequence: CDR1 SQVTM, CDR2 ANQGSEA. Trimming removed 6 bases at V and 4 bases at J, with 15 bases between. The CDR3 extends over 13 amino acids. The CDR3 sequence: CSVNTGLGYGYTF. The CDR3 DNA reads as TGCAGCGTCAACACAGGGTTAGGCTATGGCTACACCTTC.

The J gene is TRBJ2-7, the V gene TRBV7-2; D remains ambiguous. V lost 2 bases and J 3 bases, leaving 11 bases between the germline ends. CDR3 length equals 14 residues. Germline values: CDR1 SGHTA, CDR2 FQGNSA. CDR3 amino acids: CASSLTAFNYEQYF. In DNA, the CDR3 is TGTGCCAGCAGCTTAACAGCGTTCAACTACGAGCAGTACTTC.

This clonotype has a single count. V is TRBV20-1 and J is TRBJ2-3, with a tentative D call TRBD2 (5 bases). Germline assignment: CDR1 DFQATT and CDR2 SNEGSKA (reference sequence). The CDR3 has 13 amino acids. The V end lost 0 bases, the J end lost 12 bases, and 16 bases lay between the germline ends. CDR3 in DNA: TGCAGTGCTAGAGAAAATGGAGGTTCCTCCCAGTATTTT. It encodes CSARENGGSSQYF.

The V and J genes are TRBV12-3 or TRBV12-4 and TRBJ1-6; the D gene is possibly TRBD1 (5 bases). The CDR3 contains 14 residues. The ends were cut back, 3 bases at V and 9 bases at J, with 12 bases in the middle. This CDR3 is CASSFQGSSSPLHF. CDR3 in DNA: TGTGCCAGCAGTTTCCAGGGATCCAGTTCACCCCTCCACTTT.

The rearrangement joins TRBV4-2 to TRBJ2-3; D is possibly TRBD2 (5 bases). Trimming stripped 4 bases from V and 2 bases from J, with 25 bases between. The CDR3 has 19 amino acids. Germline CDR1 and CDR2: LGHNA and YNFKEQ. For the CDR3, the DNA is TGTGCCAGCAGCCCCTTTGTCTCTCGGGGTGTTTTGTACACAGATACGCAGTATTTT. Translating gives CASSPFVSRGVLYTDTQYF.

The chain has TRBV7-9 and TRBJ2-1; D might be TRBD1 (5 bases). Germline CDR1 and CDR2: SEHNR and FQNEAQ (reference sequence). V lost 5 bases and J 1 base, leaving 9 bases between the germline ends. The CDR3 consists of 14 residues. The CDR3 loop is CASSPRESYNEQFF. In DNA form, the CDR3 reads TGTGCCAGCAGCCCCAGGGAATCCTACAATGAGCAGTTCTTC.

CDR3: CASRPRGPNTEAFF. In nucleotides, the CDR3 is TGCGCCAGCAGACCCAGGGGGCCGAACACTGAAGCTTTCTTT. J is TRBJ1-1 and V is TRBV4-1, with 8 bases that match TRBD1. The CDR3 length is 14 residues. V trimming: 6 bases; J trimming: 1 base; junction bases outside the gene matches: 4. Germline CDR1 is MGHRA and CDR2 is YSYEKL.

This chain joins TRBV20-1 and TRBJ2-5; 7 nucleotides match TRBD2. The junction had 4 bases not matched to a gene; V was cut back by 2 bases and J by 1 base. This CDR3 spans 14 amino acids. Germline loops: CDR1 DFQATT, CDR2 SNEGSKA (reference sequence). The CDR3 nucleotides read TGCAGTGCTAGAAACCCGGGGGGCCAAGAGACCCAGTACTTC. It specifies CSARNPGGQETQYF.

The V call is TRBV24-1, the J call TRBJ2-1; D call uncertain. Per the germline V gene, CDR1 is KGHDR and CDR2 is SFDVKD. Deletions cut 5 bases from V and 4 bases from J, with 8 bases between. The CDR3 has 13 residues. The CDR3 region is CATSATEYNEQFF. CDR3 nucleotides: TGTGCCACCAGTGCTACAGAGTACAATGAGCAGTTCTTC.

The rearrangement links TRBV6-5 to TRBJ2-7; no reliable D call. CDR1 MNHEY and CDR2 SVGAGI come from the germline V gene. This CDR3 has 14 residues. V was pared by 0 bases and J by 0 bases, with 6 bases between. CDR3 sequence: CASSYSAVSYEQYF. The CDR3 nucleotides read TGTGCCAGCAGTTACTCCGCAGTCTCCTACGAGCAGTACTTC.

V gene TRBV6-5 combines with J gene TRBJ2-1; TRBD2 agrees at 11 bases. V gave up 2 bases and J gave up 7 bases; unmatched junction bases: 13. This CDR3 region has 18 residues. CDR1 and CDR2 (germline): MNHEY, SVGAGI. CDR3 loop: CASSYHRPTSGGLNEQFF. Here the CDR3 DNA reads TGTGCCAGCAGTTACCACCGCCCTACTAGCGGGGGCTTAAATGAGCAGTTCTTC.

This chain connects TRBV6-6 to TRBJ2-5; the D gene is possibly TRBD2 (6 bases). Trimming removed 6 bases at V and 5 bases at J, with 19 bases between. CDR1 and CDR2 (germline): MNHNY, SVGAGI (reference sequence). The CDR3 runs to 15 residues. The CDR3 DNA follows: TGTGCCAGCAGCCCGGGCGGGACCGCCCGGGAGACCCAGTACTTC. Protein product: CASSPGGTARETQYF.

The chain employs TRBV30 and TRBJ1-2; possible D gene TRBD1, 5 bases. The CDR3 is 13 residues long. The V end was cut by 5 bases, the J end by 0 bases, with 10 bases between. Germline assignment: CDR1 GTSNPN and CDR2 SVGIG (reference sequence). CDR3 in amino acids: CAWRDFTNYGYTF. The CDR3 coding sequence is TGTGCCTGGCGGGACTTCACTAACTATGGCTACACCTTC.

The chain recombines TRBV7-9 with TRBJ1-5; D gene ambiguous. In germline, CDR1 is SEHNR, CDR2 FQNEAQ (reference sequence). Trimming removed 1 base from V and 0 bases from J, with 7 bases in between. There are 15 residues in the CDR3. The chain's CDR3 is CASSLGAASNQPQHF. The CDR3 DNA is TGTGCCAGCAGCTTAGGCGCAGCTAGCAATCAGCCCCAGCATTTT.